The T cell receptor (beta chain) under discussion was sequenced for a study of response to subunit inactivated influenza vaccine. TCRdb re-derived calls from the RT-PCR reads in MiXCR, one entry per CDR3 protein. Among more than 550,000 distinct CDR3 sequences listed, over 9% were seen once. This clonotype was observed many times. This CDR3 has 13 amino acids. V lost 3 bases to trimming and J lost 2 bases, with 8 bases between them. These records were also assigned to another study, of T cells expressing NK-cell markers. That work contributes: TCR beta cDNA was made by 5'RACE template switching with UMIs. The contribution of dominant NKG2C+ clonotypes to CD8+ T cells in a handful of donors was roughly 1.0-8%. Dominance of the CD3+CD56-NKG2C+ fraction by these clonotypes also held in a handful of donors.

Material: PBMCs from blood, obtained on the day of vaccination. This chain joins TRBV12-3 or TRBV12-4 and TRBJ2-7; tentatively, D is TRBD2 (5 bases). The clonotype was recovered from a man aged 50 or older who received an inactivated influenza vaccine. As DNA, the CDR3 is TGTGCCAGCAGTTTTGGAGGAACCTACGAGCAGTACTTC. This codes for CASSFGGTYEQYF.